Listed here are 20 T cell receptor beta chains from one sample, sequenced in a study of blood T cell repertoires in COVID-19. TCRdb's copy holds only in-frame clones and misses some; the assay was immunoSEQ multiplex PCR. Among about 97,000 clones listed, more than 65% were seen once. The material sequenced was peripheral blood. The source of these receptors is a man in his fifties or sixties with acute or convalescent COVID-19.

The CDR3 sequence is CASSPQRGRMDTQYF. In DNA, the CDR3 is TGTGCCAGCTCACCACAGAGGGGGCGAATGGATACGCAGTATTTT. This chain uses TRBV18 with TRBJ2-3, with 7 positions matching TRBD1. The V segment lost 1 base and the J segment 6 bases; nucleotides outside the gene matches: 7. The CDR3 loop spans 15 amino acids. Germline assignment: CDR1 KGHSH and CDR2 LQKENI.

This chain uses TRBV28 with TRBJ2-7; D might be TRBD1 (5 bases). The CDR3 runs to 15 residues. Germline CDR1 reads MDHEN; CDR2 reads SYDVKM. V gave up 1 base and J gave up 5 bases, with 15 bases separating them. The chain's CDR3 is CASSLYLSGNHEQYF. The CDR3 coding sequence is TGTGCCAGCAGTTTATATTTATCAGGGAATCACGAGCAGTACTTC.

The CDR3, as DNA: TGCGCCAGCAGCCATGGGTTGTGGGCTAGCGAAGACAATGAGCAGTTCTTC. Protein sequence: CASSHGLWASEDNEQFF. The chain couples TRBV4-3 to TRBJ2-1, with a weak D call TRBD2 (6 bases). The CDR3 sequence is 17 residues long. Between the trimmed V and J ends, which lost 3 bases and 5 bases, there was a span of 20 bases. Germline lookup yields CDR1 LGHNA and CDR2 YSLEER.

This clone was detected many times. The CDR3 DNA sequence: TGTGCCAGCAGCCAGACAGGTAATAGCAATCAGCCCCAGCATTTT. Protein: CASSQTGNSNQPQHF. The chain has TRBV3-1 (or the pseudogene TRBV3-2) and TRBJ1-5, with D perhaps matching TRBD1 (6 bases). The CDR3 loop spans 15 amino acids. Between the trimmed V and J ends, which lost 3 bases and 0 bases, there was a span of 9 bases. Germline values: CDR1 LGHDT, CDR2 YNNKEL (reference sequence).

The chain uses TRBV3-1 (or the pseudogene TRBV3-2) and TRBJ1-4; D is possibly TRBD1 (5 bases). CDR3 length equals 17 residues. The V and J ends lost 1 base and 3 bases respectively, with 15 bases between them. Germline values: CDR1 LGHDT, CDR2 YNNKEL (reference sequence). CDR3 protein: CASSQAGLRWANEKLFF. The CDR3 DNA follows: TGTGCCAGCAGCCAAGCGGGACTGCGTTGGGCTAATGAAAAACTGTTTTTT.

This clone was counted only a few times. The chain uses TRBV7-6 and TRBJ2-1, with D unclear. The length of the CDR3 is 12 residues. Trimming removed 5 bases from V and 3 bases from J, with 5 bases in between. Germline V gene data show CDR1 as SGHVS and CDR2 as FNYEAQ. The chain's CDR3 is CASSNSYNEQFF. In DNA form, the CDR3 reads TGTGCCAGCAGCAACAGCTACAATGAGCAGTTCTTC. The full variable domain, in which reference TRBV7-6 and TRBJ2-1 provide the parts outside the CDR3, is GAGVSQSPRYKVTKRGQDVALRCDPISGHVSLYWYRQALGQGPEFLTYFNYEAQQDKSGLPNDRFSAERPEGSISTLTIQRTEQRDSAMYRCASSNSYNEQFFGPGTRLTVL.

This clone is a singleton in its sample. This sequence joins TRBV7-2 and TRBJ2-7, with TRBD2 as a possible D gene (5 bases). V dropped 4 bases and J dropped 3 bases, with 13 bases sitting between them. The germline gives CDR1 SGHTA, CDR2 FQGNSA. This CDR3 comprises 14 residues. For the CDR3, the DNA is TGTGCCAGCAGCTCTGGACTCCTCGGCTACGAGCAGTACTTC. Translating it yields CASSSGLLGYEQYF.

V and J are TRBV7-3 and TRBJ1-1, with D perhaps TRBD1 (6 bases). The CDR3 totals 13 residues. Germline V CDR1 and CDR2: SGHTA, FQGTGA. V was pared by 5 bases and J by 5 bases, with 12 bases between. CDR3 loop: CASSANRVTEAFF. CDR3 nucleotide sequence: TGTGCCAGCAGCGCCAACAGGGTGACTGAAGCTTTCTTT.

In DNA, the CDR3 is TGTGCCAGCAGTACGGGACAGGTGCGGTTCTTC. It yields the protein CASSTGQVRFF. The rearrangement links TRBV6-5 to TRBJ2-1; 8 nucleotides agree with TRBD1. This CDR3 has 11 amino acids. The V gene's germline CDR1 is MNHEY and CDR2 SVGAGI. The V segment lost 5 bases and the J segment 15 bases; nucleotides outside the gene matches: 6.

The chain links TRBV27 to TRBJ2-7, with TRBD1 matching 9 bases. Germline V gene data show CDR1 as MNHEY and CDR2 as SMNVEV (reference sequence). The CDR3 loop spans 14 amino acids. With 6 bases clipped from V and 4 bases from J, the junction kept 7 bases outside the gene matches. CDR3 nucleotides: TGTGCCAGCAGCCGGGACAGGGCGAGTTACGAGCAGTACTTC. Translating gives CASSRDRASYEQYF.

The chain is built from TRBV19 and TRBJ2-5; TRBD2 might be the D (6 bases). Germline CDR1 LNHDA, CDR2 SQIVND (reference sequence). The V gene lost 1 base and the J gene lost 1 base, with 10 bases spanning the gap. The CDR3 consists of 15 residues. CDR3 amino acids: CASSIGAGLQETQYF. CDR3 sequence (DNA): TGTGCCAGTAGTATAGGAGCGGGCCTCCAAGAGACCCAGTACTTC. The variable domain in full, completed from reference TRBV19 and TRBJ2-5, reads DGGITQSPKYLFRKEGQNVTLSCEQNLNHDAMYWYRQDPGQGLRLIYYSQIVNDFQKGDIAEGYSVSREKKESFPLTVTSAQKNPTAFYLCASSIGAGLQETQYFGPGTRLLVL.

This sequence joins TRBV5-1 and TRBJ1-1; TRBD1 might be the D (5 bases). There are 13 residues in the CDR3. Between the trimmed V and J ends, which lost 5 bases and 1 base, there was a span of 9 bases. Germline loops: CDR1 SGHRS, CDR2 YFSETQ. CDR3 region: CASSQQENTEAFF. The CDR3, as DNA: TGCGCCAGCAGTCAACAGGAGAACACTGAAGCTTTCTTT.

The chain employs TRBV7-2 and TRBJ2-7, with 9 bases aligning to TRBD2. Germline CDR1 SGHTA, CDR2 FQGNSA. Losses at the gene ends were 1 base for V and 5 bases for J; bases not matched to a gene: 6. The CDR3 extends over 15 amino acids. The CDR3 DNA is TGTGCCAGCAGCTTAGGCGGGAGGGCTACCGACGAGCAGTACTTC. As protein: CASSLGGRATDEQYF.

A single count supports this clone. The rearrangement links TRBV7-9 to TRBJ2-7; 8 nucleotides agree with TRBD1. After removal of 3 bases from V and 7 bases from J, the junction contained 11 bases not matched to a gene. The CDR3 spans 15 residues. The V gene's germline CDR1 is SEHNR and CDR2 FQNEAQ (reference sequence). The CDR3: CASSLGSGTGREQYF. The CDR3 DNA reads as TGTGCCAGCAGCTTGGGGTCCGGGACAGGTCGTGAGCAGTACTTC.

The gene calls are TRBV4-1 and TRBJ2-6; 9 bases map to TRBD1. Germline assignment: CDR1 MGHRA and CDR2 YSYEKL. V shed 4 bases, J shed 4 bases, and the junction held 8 bases outside the gene matches. There are 17 residues in the CDR3. The DNA of the CDR3 is TGCGCCAGCAGCCGGGGACAGGGAAGTGGAGGGGCCAACGTCCTGACTTTC. It is translated as CASSRGQGSGGANVLTF.

The genes are TRBV24-1 and TRBJ1-4; D unclear. CDR3 length: 14 residues. V lost 7 bases and J lost 0, with 8 bases in between. In germline, CDR1 is KGHDR, CDR2 SFDVKD. The CDR3 bases are TGTGCCACCAGCGAAACGGCAACTAATGAAAAACTGTTTTTT. Translated: CATSETATNEKLFF.

This clone was counted between two and nine times. The J gene is TRBJ2-7, the V gene TRBV6-5; TRBD1 might be the D (5 bases). Germline assignment: CDR1 MNHEY and CDR2 SVGAGI. The CDR3 sequence is 15 residues long. Deletions cut 4 bases from V and 4 bases from J, with 17 bases between. The CDR3 DNA sequence: TGTGCCAGCAGTTCCAGGGATTACAGGTTTTACGAGCAGTACTTC. This encodes CASSSRDYRFYEQYF.

The chain carries TRBV5-6 and TRBJ2-6; D not resolved. This CDR3 has 14 amino acids. Looked up from germline, CDR1 is SGHDT and CDR2 is YYEEEE. V lost 4 bases, J lost 0 bases, and 5 bases lay in between. The CDR3 here is CASSGGSGANVLTF. The CDR3, as DNA: TGTGCCAGCAGCGGCGGCTCTGGGGCCAACGTCCTGACTTTC.

The chain carries TRBV25-1 and TRBJ1-2, with 8 bases identical to TRBD1. V shed 1 base and J 8 bases; nucleotides not matched to a gene: 3. The length of the CDR3 is 13 residues. CDR1 and CDR2 (germline): MGHDK, SYGVNS. The CDR3: CASSESGGLGYTF. As DNA, the CDR3 is TGTGCCAGCAGTGAATCAGGGGGCCTGGGCTACACCTTC.

The chain carries TRBV5-4 and TRBJ2-1; possible D gene TRBD2, 5 bases. This CDR3 is 17 amino acids long. Germline CDR1 is SGHNT and CDR2 is YYREEE (reference sequence). V dropped 0 bases and J dropped 3 bases, with 16 bases sitting between them. CDR3 loop: CASSLGFGSPDYNEQFF. CDR3 coding DNA: TGTGCCAGCAGCTTGGGTTTTGGGAGCCCGGACTACAATGAGCAGTTCTTC.